Shown below are 21 T cell receptor beta chains from a single sample sequenced in a study of CD8 T cells in ankylosing spondylitis. Via MiXCR, TCRdb re-called the 5' RACE reads, giving one row per CDR3 protein. The sample has some 840,000 distinct CDR3 sequences, 10% to 15% seen once. Study outcomes and limitations: Typical of ankylosing spondylitis blood, it appeared, was a TCR beta motif of 7 or 8 highly homologous variants.

Their antigen targets remain unknown. The source material was blood, either unsorted or a sorted T cell fraction (not recorded which). The receptor source for this set is a male donor with ankylosing spondylitis.

The chain employs TRBV5-1 and TRBJ1-6; D is perhaps TRBD1 (5 bases). The CDR3 length is 14 residues. With 3 bases removed from V and 6 bases from J, the gap between germline ends came to 10 bases. Germline V lookup: CDR1 SGHRS, CDR2 YFSETQ. CDR3 residues: CASSSSGTNSPLHF. The CDR3 bases are TGCGCCAGCAGCTCTTCAGGGACTAATTCACCCCTCCACTTT.

This clonotype was detected ten times or more. This chain uses TRBV18 with TRBJ2-1; D is undetermined. The V end was cut by 5 bases, the J end by 5 bases, with 10 bases between. The germline CDR1 and CDR2 sequences are KGHSH and LQKENI. This CDR3 contains 13 residues. The CDR3 here is CASSSVWDNEQFF. The CDR3 DNA reads TGTGCCAGCTCATCTGTCTGGGACAATGAGCAGTTCTTC.

The V gene is TRBV5-5, the J gene TRBJ2-2; D gene unclear. Germline V lookup: CDR1 SGHKS, CDR2 YYEKEE (reference sequence). V dropped 2 bases and J dropped 3 bases, with 14 bases sitting between them. There are 16 residues in the CDR3. CDR3 in amino acids: CASSFRPYADTGELFF. CDR3 DNA: TGTGCCAGCAGCTTCCGACCCTATGCCGACACCGGGGAGCTGTTTTTT.

Ten or more counts support this clonotype. The chain carries TRBV29-1 and TRBJ1-2, with 8 bases that match TRBD1. This CDR3 is 14 amino acids long. With 7 bases clipped from V and 0 bases from J, the junction kept 7 bases outside the gene matches. Per the germline V gene, CDR1 is SQVTM and CDR2 is ANQGSEA. The CDR3 DNA follows: TGCAGCGCCGGACAGGGCGACTCTAACTATGGCTACACCTTC. Amino acids: CSAGQGDSNYGYTF.

This clonotype has a count of ten or more. V is TRBV15 and J is TRBJ1-5, with D possibly being TRBD1 (5 bases). In germline, CDR1 is LNHNV, CDR2 YYDKDF (reference sequence). Trimming pared 1 base from V and 7 bases from J, leaving 14 bases between. CDR3 size: 15 residues. CDR3 loop: CATSRVWQGGQPQHF. The CDR3 region has the DNA TGTGCCACCAGCAGAGTATGGCAGGGAGGCCAGCCCCAGCATTTT.

The chain recombines TRBV27 with TRBJ1-5; perhaps TRBD1 as D (5 bases). This CDR3 is 15 amino acids long. Germline CDR1 MNHEY, CDR2 SMNVEV (reference sequence). V was trimmed by 5 bases and J by 2 bases, leaving 13 bases between them. CDR3 region: CASSPQATGNQPQHF. As DNA, the CDR3 is TGTGCCAGCAGTCCACAGGCGACAGGCAATCAGCCCCAGCATTTT.

This clonotype occurred a few times. The chain links TRBV29-1 to TRBJ1-1; TRBD1 matches at 10 bases. V trimming: 7 bases; J trimming: 5 bases; junction bases outside the gene matches: 10. This CDR3 spans 14 amino acids. Germline V gene lookup returns CDR1 SQVTM and CDR2 ANQGSEA. CDR3 residues: CSARDRGEFTEAFF. DNA of the CDR3: TGCAGCGCCCGGGACAGGGGCGAATTTACTGAAGCTTTCTTT.

Only a few counts were recorded for this clonotype. This chain links TRBV12-3 or TRBV12-4 with TRBJ2-5; TRBD1 might be the D (6 bases). The CDR3 has 12 residues. V lost 3 bases, J lost 9 bases, and 11 bases lay in between. This CDR3 is CASSFHQGPQYF. In DNA, the CDR3 is TGTGCCAGCAGTTTTCACCAGGGGCCCCAGTACTTC.

This clonotype was counted a few times. The chain uses TRBV10-3 and TRBJ2-5, with 8 bases that match TRBD2. J lost 4 bases, V lost 0 bases, and 7 bases had no gene match. Germline V lookup: CDR1 ENHRY, CDR2 SYGVKD. The CDR3 is made up of 16 amino acids. The CDR3 sequence is CAISESTGLAGETQYF. The CDR3 DNA is TGTGCCATCAGTGAGTCGACTGGGCTAGCGGGAGAGACCCAGTACTTC.

The chain uses TRBV6-2 or TRBV6-3 and TRBJ1-4; D not certain. V was shortened by 0 bases and J by 14 bases, with 19 bases between the two germline ends. Germline CDR1 is MNHEY and CDR2 is SVGEGT. CDR3 length: 15 amino acids. The CDR3 coding sequence is TGTGCCAGCAGTTACTCGCGTTCGGGCCAGGTGCGGCTGTTTTTT. This sequence encodes CASSYSRSGQVRLFF.

The genes are TRBV4-2 and TRBJ2-3; 9 nucleotides align to TRBD1. After removal of 2 bases from V and 1 base from J, the junction contained 4 bases not matched to a gene. CDR1 and CDR2 (germline): LGHNA, YNFKEQ. CDR3 size: 16 residues. The CDR3 bases are TGTGCCAGCAGCCAAACGGGACAGGGCCGCACAGATACGCAGTATTTT. The encoded protein is CASSQTGQGRTDTQYF.

This clonotype was observed a handful of times. J is TRBJ2-7 and V is TRBV11-2; the D gene is possibly TRBD2 (5 bases). Between the trimmed V and J ends, which lost 4 bases and 2 bases, there was a span of 12 bases. Germline CDR1 SGHAT, CDR2 FQNNGV. The CDR3 sequence is 14 residues long. The CDR3 DNA follows: TGTGCCAGCAGCTCCCTTGGGCGGGCCTACGAGCAGTACTTC. Protein product: CASSSLGRAYEQYF.

The chain has TRBV12-3 or TRBV12-4 and TRBJ1-1, with D uncertain. This CDR3 spans 13 amino acids. With 7 bases removed from V and 2 bases from J, the gap between germline ends came to 11 bases. Here the CDR3 reads CASTRAANTEAFF. The DNA of the CDR3 is TGTGCCAGCACCCGGGCAGCCAACACTGAAGCTTTCTTT.

This chain connects TRBV2 to TRBJ2-5; no clear D. Trimming cost V 4 bases and J 4 bases, with 13 bases left between them. Germline V gene lookup returns CDR1 SNHLY and CDR2 FYNNEI. The CDR3 loop spans 14 amino acids. The CDR3 region is CASSAGFNRETQYF. As DNA, the CDR3 is TGTGCCAGCAGTGCGGGTTTCAACCGAGAGACCCAGTACTTC.

V is TRBV7-9 and J is TRBJ2-7, with TRBD2 identical over 8 bases. There are 14 residues in the CDR3. Germline V gene lookup returns CDR1 SEHNR and CDR2 FQNEAQ (reference sequence). V lost 3 bases, J lost 4 bases, and 5 bases stayed unmatched. This CDR3 is CASSFSGSGYEQYF. The CDR3, as DNA: TGTGCCAGCAGCTTCAGCGGGAGTGGTTACGAGCAGTACTTC.

This clonotype has only a few counts. The chain carries TRBV29-1 and TRBJ1-1; D is possibly TRBD1 (5 bases). CDR1 is SQVTM, CDR2 ANQGSEA, per germline. V was shortened by 6 bases and J by 0 bases, with 14 bases between the two germline ends. The CDR3 is made up of 14 amino acids. CDR3 nucleotides: TGCAGCGTGATTGACAGCCCCCTGAACACTGAAGCTTTCTTT. The encoded protein is CSVIDSPLNTEAFF. The full variable domain, rest sourced from reference TRBV29-1 and TRBJ1-1, is SAVISQKPSRDICQRGTSLTIQCQVDSQVTMMFWYRQQPGQSLTLIATANQGSEATYESGFVIDKFPISRPNLTFSTLTVSNMSPEDSSIYLCSVIDSPLNTEAFFGQGTRLTVV.

The chain combines TRBV10-3 with TRBJ2-1, with D perhaps TRBD1 or TRBD2 (5 bases each). The CDR3 is 14 amino acids. Germline values: CDR1 ENHRY, CDR2 SYGVKD. With 7 bases removed from V and 0 bases from J, the gap between germline ends came to 10 bases. The CDR3 DNA reads as TGTGCCATCAAAAGGGACCGCTCCTACAATGAGCAGTTCTTC. It translates to CAIKRDRSYNEQFF.

The chain is built from TRBV7-2 and TRBJ2-5, with D maybe TRBD2 (6 bases). V lost 5 bases, J lost 9 bases, and 13 bases lay in between. Germline-derived CDR1 and CDR2 are SGHTA and FQGNSA. The CDR3 is 12 residues long. The CDR3 sequence is CASSPGWGAQYF. CDR3 coding DNA: TGTGCCAGCAGCCCCGGCTGGGGGGCCCAGTACTTC.

In its sample, this clonotype was seen a few times. This chain uses TRBV20-1 with TRBJ1-1; perhaps TRBD1 as D (5 bases). This CDR3 is built from 14 residues. Between the trimmed V and J ends, which lost 4 bases and 0 bases, there was a span of 12 bases. Germline CDR1 DFQATT, CDR2 SNEGSKA (reference sequence). The CDR3 spells CSAMPGGVNTEAFF. In DNA, the CDR3 is TGCAGTGCTATGCCGGGGGGAGTGAACACTGAAGCTTTCTTT.

This clonotype was counted many times. The genes are TRBV20-1 and TRBJ2-1, with 8 positions matching TRBD2. In germline, CDR1 is DFQATT, CDR2 SNEGSKA (reference sequence). The CDR3 covers 15 residues. After removal of 3 bases from V and 5 bases from J, the junction contained 9 bases not matched to a gene. As DNA, the CDR3 is TGCAGTGCTAGTACCATCGGAGCGGGGGACAATGAGCAGTTCTTC. This gives the protein CSASTIGAGDNEQFF.

CDR3 sequence reads: CSAREAQDTEAFF. The CDR3 DNA is TGCAGTGCTAGAGAAGCGCAAGACACTGAAGCTTTCTTT. The chain joins TRBV20-1 to TRBJ1-1, with D unclear. In germline, CDR1 is DFQATT, CDR2 SNEGSKA (reference sequence). Between the trimmed V and J ends, which lost 0 bases and 3 bases, there was a span of 8 bases. This CDR3 has 13 amino acids.